Listed here are 32 T cell receptor beta chains from one sample, sequenced in a study of identical twins (TCRdb year 2016). The method was 5' RACE. Sequenced using an Illumina HiSeq 2000. Using fastp trimming at Q25 and MiXCR clonotype assembly, TCRdb reanalyzed the public sequencing data and kept in-frame beta chains. CDR3 protein duplicates are merged, each entry listing the most common genes and DNA. The sample table contains 750,000 to 950,000 distinct CDR3 sequences; only one count was recorded for roughly an eighth of them. The ten largest make up about 1.5% of the sample. In addition, the sample was reused for a study of yellow fever vaccine responses in identical twins.

Material for sequencing was PBMCs. These receptors were collected from a woman younger than 35 in good health.

This clonotype showed up many times. The chain is built from TRBV5-1 and TRBJ2-1; D might be TRBD1 or TRBD2, each matching 5 bases. There are 13 residues in the CDR3. The germline gives CDR1 SGHRS, CDR2 YFSETQ. DNA for the CDR3: TGCTCCTATCCGGGACGGCAGGACAATGAGCAGTTCTTC. Its translation is CSYPGRQDNEQFF.

This clonotype came up many times. The rearrangement joins TRBV29-1 to TRBJ2-1; 9 nucleotides align to TRBD2. CDR1 is SQVTM and CDR2 is ANQGSEA in the germline V gene. The CDR3 sequence is 15 residues long. J was trimmed by 8 bases and V by 5 bases; bases with no gene match: 13. This CDR3 reads CSVQRTSVMGDEQFF. Written as DNA, the CDR3 is TGCAGCGTTCAAAGGACTAGCGTAATGGGTGATGAGCAGTTCTTC.

This clonotype was recorded many times. V gene TRBV12-3 or TRBV12-4 combines with J gene TRBJ2-1, with a weak D call TRBD2 (5 bases). V shed 8 bases and J shed 0 bases, with 17 bases lying between them. The length of the CDR3 is 16 residues. In DNA form, the CDR3 reads TGTGCCAGCTTGACCGGGATAGCATTCTCCTACAATGAGCAGTTCTTC. Amino acid sequence: CASLTGIAFSYNEQFF.

The chain couples TRBV5-6 to TRBJ2-5; possible D gene TRBD2, 5 bases. CDR3 size: 16 residues. Trimming removed 4 bases from V and 2 bases from J, with 18 bases in between. Germline V lookup: CDR1 SGHDT, CDR2 YYEEEE. The CDR3 sequence is CASSPIGVNTQETQYF. The CDR3 DNA reads as TGTGCCAGCAGCCCCATCGGGGTTAACACACAAGAGACCCAGTACTTC.

This clonotype was counted between two and nine times. CDR3 bases: TGTGCCAGCAGCTTGGACGCAGGGTTAACTGAGCAGTTCTTC. This codes for CASSLDAGLTEQFF. The V and J genes are TRBV5-5 and TRBJ2-1; a weak D match, TRBD1 (5 bases). CDR3 length equals 14 residues. V was pared by 0 bases and J by 9 bases, with 13 bases between. Germline-derived CDR1 and CDR2 are SGHKS and YYEKEE (reference sequence).

The sample holds many counts of this clonotype. The rearrangement links TRBV20-1 to TRBJ2-3, with D possibly matching TRBD2 (5 bases). Germline CDR1 reads DFQATT; CDR2 reads SNEGSKA (reference sequence). CDR3 size: 13 residues. V dropped 3 bases and J dropped 0 bases, with 7 bases sitting between them. CDR3 nucleotides: TGCAGTGCTAGTTCGGGGAGCACAGATACGCAGTATTTT. Its translation: CSASSGSTDTQYF.

This clonotype was counted ten times or more. This chain joins TRBV15 and TRBJ2-1, with 12 bases fitting TRBD2. Trimming cost V 0 bases and J 7 bases; bases outside gene matches: 13. The CDR3 runs 19 residues. Germline V gene lookup returns CDR1 LNHNV and CDR2 YYDKDF (reference sequence). This CDR3 reads CATSREWLAGGLVINEQFF. CDR3 nucleotides: TGTGCCACCAGCAGAGAATGGCTAGCGGGAGGGCTAGTAATTAATGAGCAGTTCTTC.

This clonotype has just a few counts. The chain recombines TRBV11-2 with TRBJ2-2, with D perhaps assigned TRBD1 or TRBD2 (5 bases each). The V gene's germline CDR1 is SGHAT and CDR2 FQNNGV. The CDR3 has 14 amino acids. The V end was cut by 0 bases, the J end by 6 bases, with 8 bases between. CDR3 loop: CASSLDLGAGELFF. For the CDR3, the DNA is TGTGCCAGCAGCTTAGATTTGGGGGCCGGGGAGCTGTTTTTT.

As to this clonotype: This clone may be a read error of a much larger clone one base away. The J gene is TRBJ2-3, the V gene TRBV12-3 or TRBV12-4, with TRBD1 matching over 9 bases. The length of the CDR3 is 14 residues. V shed 5 bases and J 6 bases; nucleotides not matched to a gene: 6. The CDR3 here is CASSPTGGGDTQYF. The CDR3 nucleotides are TGTGCCAGCAGTCCTACAGGGGGCGGCGATACGCAGTATTTT.

The table lists this clonotype with many counts. The rearrangement uses TRBV4-1 and TRBJ2-1; 8 bases are shared with TRBD2. Germline lookup yields CDR1 MGHRA and CDR2 YSYEKL. The CDR3 is 16 amino acids. J lost 0 bases, V lost 1 base, and 2 bases had no gene match. In nucleotides, the CDR3 is TGCGCCAGCAGCCAAGCCGGGAGGGCCTCCTACAATGAGCAGTTCTTC. It is translated as CASSQAGRASYNEQFF.

This clonotype was seen repeatedly, ten times or more. The rearrangement uses TRBV24-1 and TRBJ2-3; D is uncertain. The germline V and J ends were trimmed by 0 bases and 12 bases, with 15 bases remaining between them. The CDR3 runs 14 residues. Germline V gives CDR1 KGHDR, CDR2 SFDVKD. The CDR3 DNA sequence: TGTGCCACCAGTGATTTGCCGAGGTTTTCAACCCAGTATTTT. Amino acid sequence: CATSDLPRFSTQYF.

This clonotype was counted a few times. The chain combines TRBV24-1 with TRBJ2-2; D is possibly TRBD1 (7 bases). Germline assignment: CDR1 KGHDR and CDR2 SFDVKD. The V gene lost 2 bases and the J gene lost 7 bases, with 13 bases spanning the gap. The CDR3 has 15 amino acids. DNA for the CDR3: TGTGCCACCAGTGATTACCCCCAGGGGGGCGGGGAGCTGTTTTTT. Amino acid sequence: CATSDYPQGGGELFF.

The chain combines TRBV7-9 with TRBJ1-1, with D uncertain. Trimming left V 5 bases short and J 0 bases short, with 16 bases between. The germline V gene encodes CDR1 SEHNR and CDR2 FQNEAQ (reference sequence). The CDR3 covers 16 residues. CDR3 amino acids: CASSPRLAAMNTEAFF. The CDR3 coding sequence is TGTGCCAGCAGCCCCCGGTTGGCAGCAATGAACACTGAAGCTTTCTTT.

The rearrangement joins TRBV6-5 to TRBJ2-7; 9 nucleotides agree with TRBD2. V shed 4 bases, J shed 1 base, and the junction held 5 bases outside the gene matches. This CDR3 has 15 amino acids. Germline V gene lookup returns CDR1 MNHEY and CDR2 SVGAGI. The CDR3 spells CASSSGLATSYEQYF. CDR3 in DNA: TGTGCCAGCAGTTCTGGACTAGCGACTTCCTACGAGCAGTACTTC.

The table lists this clonotype with many counts. The chain is built from TRBV20-1 and TRBJ2-1; D is perhaps TRBD2 (5 bases). Germline V gives CDR1 DFQATT, CDR2 SNEGSKA (reference sequence). This CDR3 is 13 amino acids long. V lost 6 bases, J lost 6 bases, and 15 bases lay in between. CDR3 coding DNA: TGCAGTGCCCCCGGGGTAGTGTCCAATGAGCAGTTCTTC. This codes for CSAPGVVSNEQFF.

The V and J genes are TRBV20-1 and TRBJ2-7; 7 positions agree with TRBD1. V lost 3 bases to trimming and J lost 3 bases; unmatched junction nucleotides: 5. There are 13 residues in the CDR3. The germline CDR1 and CDR2 sequences are DFQATT and SNEGSKA (reference sequence). The CDR3, as DNA: TGCAGTGCTAGCGTTACAGGGGTCTACGAGCAGTACGTC. The encoded protein is CSASVTGVYEQYV.

The chain employs TRBV4-1 and TRBJ1-2; TRBD1 matches 7 bases. The trim removed 4 bases at V and 2 bases at J, leaving 7 bases unmatched. This CDR3 comprises 15 residues. Germline loops: CDR1 MGHRA, CDR2 YSYEKL. CDR3 in DNA: TGCGCCAGCAGCCGCCCCGGGACAGCGAACTATGGCTACACCTTC. This encodes CASSRPGTANYGYTF.

This clonotype came up a few times. This rearrangement joins TRBV5-1 to TRBJ2-2; no clear D. This CDR3 has 13 residues. Germline loops: CDR1 SGHRS, CDR2 YFSETQ. Trimming shortened V by 0 bases and J by 10 bases, and 10 bases separated the two germline ends. The CDR3 loop is CASSLDPALELFF. The CDR3, as DNA: TGCGCCAGCAGCTTGGACCCTGCCCTGGAGCTGTTTTTT.

V is TRBV27 and J is TRBJ2-7, with D tentatively TRBD2 (5 bases). The V and J ends lost 11 bases and 3 bases respectively, with 11 bases between them. CDR1 MNHEY and CDR2 SMNVEV come from the germline V gene (reference sequence). CDR3 length equals 11 residues. The CDR3 DNA follows: TGTGCCGTTAGAAGCGGCTACGAGCAGTACTTC. Translated, it gives CAVRSGYEQYF.

The chain is built from TRBV19 and TRBJ2-2; D could derive from TRBD1 or TRBD2 (5 bases each). Germline V gives CDR1 LNHDA, CDR2 SQIVND (reference sequence). The CDR3 has 13 residues. The CDR3, as DNA: TGTAGCGGACACTACTCGAACACCGGGGAGCTGTTTTTT. It encodes CSGHYSNTGELFF.

This rearrangement joins TRBV5-5 to TRBJ1-6; D is unclear. The V end was cut by 0 bases, the J end by 14 bases, with 9 bases between. Per germline, CDR1 SGHKS and CDR2 YYEKEE (reference sequence). This CDR3 contains 12 residues. CDR3 sequence (DNA): TGTGCCAGCAGCTTGGTAGACAATACCCTCCACTTT. Residues: CASSLVDNTLHF.

A few counts support this clonotype. The gene calls are TRBV28 and TRBJ2-7; 15 bases are shared with TRBD2. The CDR3 consists of 15 residues. Germline V lookup: CDR1 MDHEN, CDR2 SYDVKM. Trimming at V came to 6 bases and at J to 1 base, leaving 1 base not matched to a gene. The CDR3 spells CASSGLAGGSYEQYV. For the CDR3, the DNA is TGTGCCAGCAGCGGACTAGCGGGGGGGTCCTACGAGCAGTACGTC.

A few counts support this clonotype. V gene TRBV27 combines with J gene TRBJ1-2; D unresolved. CDR3 length equals 14 residues. CDR1 and CDR2 from the germline V gene are MNHEY and SMNVEV (reference sequence). Trimming removed 0 bases from V and 4 bases from J, with 9 bases in between. CDR3 DNA sequence: TGTGCCAGCAGTTTATCGGGGAGGACCTATGGCTACACCTTC. Protein sequence: CASSLSGRTYGYTF.

This clonotype was detected many times. This chain links TRBV7-9 with TRBJ2-7; a weak D match, TRBD2 (5 bases). The CDR3 sequence is 14 residues long. Germline V gene data show CDR1 as SEHNR and CDR2 as FQNEAQ (reference sequence). V was shortened by 6 bases and J by 2 bases, with 14 bases between the two germline ends. CDR3 sequence (DNA): TGTGCCAGCAGTCCCCGAACTAGTCCCTACGAGCAGTACTTC. Its translation: CASSPRTSPYEQYF.

This clonotype was seen a handful of times. The gene calls are TRBV6-1 and TRBJ2-3; TRBD2 matches 10 bases. J lost 3 bases, V lost 4 bases, and 7 bases had no gene match. The CDR3 is 16 amino acids. Per germline, CDR1 MNHNS and CDR2 SASEGT. The CDR3 DNA follows: TGTGCCAGCAGTGTATTAGCGGGGGGTTTGACAGATACGCAGTATTTT. The encoded protein is CASSVLAGGLTDTQYF.

This clonotype has a count of ten or more. The chain links TRBV5-1 to TRBJ2-3, with D hard to call. With 1 base removed from V and 5 bases from J, the gap between germline ends came to 8 bases. Germline CDR1 SGHRS, CDR2 YFSETQ. CDR3 size: 13 residues. The CDR3 DNA reads TGCGCCAGCAGCTTGAGGCGCGGAGATACGCAGTATTTT. Amino acids: CASSLRRGDTQYF. The whole variable domain, filled in from reference TRBV5-1 and TRBJ2-3, reads KAGVTQTPRYLIKTRGQQVTLSCSPISGHRSVSWYQQTPGQGLQFLFEYFSETQRNKGNFPGRFSGRQFSNSRSEMNVSTLELGDSALYLCASSLRRGDTQYFGPGTRLTVL.

This clonotype was found many times. The rearrangement uses TRBV27 and TRBJ2-4, with D possibly TRBD1 on 6 matching bases. CDR1 is MNHEY and CDR2 is SMNVEV in the germline V gene (reference sequence). Trimming cost V 6 bases and J 0 bases, with 15 bases left between them. This CDR3 has 16 residues. CDR3 sequence reads: CASSPRTALAKNIQYF. The DNA of the CDR3 is TGTGCCAGCAGCCCGAGGACAGCACTAGCCAAAAACATTCAGTACTTC.

There are many counts of this clonotype. V usage is TRBV5-1 and J usage is TRBJ2-2, with D possibly being TRBD1 (6 bases). The CDR3 has 14 amino acids. Germline loops: CDR1 SGHRS, CDR2 YFSETQ. V was trimmed by 5 bases and J by 1 base, leaving 9 bases between them. The CDR3 is CASREQGNTGELFF. CDR3 coding DNA: TGCGCCAGCAGGGAACAGGGGAACACCGGGGAGCTGTTTTTT.

The J gene is TRBJ2-3, the V gene TRBV18; a possible D gene is TRBD2 (6 bases). The CDR3 runs 14 residues. V lost 3 bases to trimming and J lost 1 base, with 8 bases between them. Per the germline V gene, CDR1 is KGHSH and CDR2 is LQKENI. The chain's CDR3 is CASSPPSGTDTQYF. The CDR3 DNA follows: TGTGCCAGCTCACCGCCTAGCGGCACAGATACGCAGTATTTT.

This clonotype showed up just a few times. The rearrangement joins TRBV7-8 to TRBJ2-7; a possible D gene is TRBD1 (6 bases). The CDR3 extends over 12 amino acids. V gave up 4 bases and J gave up 8 bases, with 12 bases separating them. The germline gives CDR1 SGHVS, CDR2 FQNEAQ. This CDR3 is CASSSEGEKQYF. The CDR3 DNA sequence: TGTGCCAGCAGCTCAGAGGGGGAGAAGCAGTACTTC.

A few counts support this clonotype. The chain joins TRBV12-3 or TRBV12-4 to TRBJ1-1, with D maybe TRBD1 (6 bases). With 6 bases removed from V and 5 bases from J, the gap between germline ends came to 19 bases. This CDR3 has 15 amino acids. DNA for the CDR3: TGTGCCAGCAGCTGGGGCTTCAGCAGGGGTACTGAAGCTTTCTTT. It codes for CASSWGFSRGTEAFF.

This clonotype has only a few counts. V gene TRBV4-1 combines with J gene TRBJ2-3; D unclear. The CDR3 is 13 amino acids. V lost 2 bases, J lost 5 bases, and 8 bases lay in between. Germline V CDR1 and CDR2: MGHRA, YSYEKL. This CDR3 is CASSQPTGDTQYF. DNA for the CDR3: TGCGCCAGCAGCCAACCAACTGGAGATACGCAGTATTTT.